The sequence of this TCR beta chain was determined in a study of a mutant IDH1 vaccine in newly diagnosed glioma. In the study overall: Patients previously underwent radiotherapy, temozolomide, or both, and most underwent both.

A remark on this clone: Its antigen is not known.

Assay: immunoSEQ multiplex PCR; the TCRdb copy retains only in-frame clones and omits some. The repertoire holds tens of thousands of clones, with about 76% as singletons. Trimming took off 7 bases at V and 6 bases at J, with 22 bases between the two ends. The CDR3 is 15 amino acids. Germline lookup yields CDR1 SQVTM and CDR2 ANQGSEA. Documented time point: week 35, safety follow-up. Alongside topical imiquimod, each dose of vaccine comprised 300 ug of mutant IDH1 20-mer peptide. The sequenced sample was PBMCs, obtained from a glioma patient whose treatment included an IDH1 peptide vaccine. The origin of this receptor is a woman in her 40s with glioma. Some clones in this sample may be carry-over from other donors' samples. The chain combines TRBV29-1 with TRBJ2-1; D uncertain. The CDR3 here is CSAEYKRHLSNEQFF. Written as DNA, the CDR3 is TGCAGCGCCGAATATAAGAGACACCTAAGCAATGAGCAGTTCTTC.